The 2 T cell receptor beta chains below were found in one sample sequenced in a study of T cells in localized non-small cell lung cancer. Libraries were prepared by immunoSEQ multiplex PCR; TCRdb keeps only in-frame clonotypes and omits some of them. This table has 10,000 to 13,000 clones, around 47% appearing once. Specimen: lymph node tissue, collected before any cancer treatment. The receptors originated from a woman between 35 and 75 years old with stage II squamous cell lung carcinoma.

The V call is TRBV11-3, the J call TRBJ1-1; 9 bases map to TRBD1. There are 16 residues in the CDR3. Trimming removed 1 base from V and 0 bases from J; junction bases left unmatched: 3. CDR1 is SGHNT and CDR2 is YENEEA in the germline V gene. The chain's CDR3 is CASSLGDRVVNTEAFF. CDR3 DNA: TGTGCCAGCAGCTTAGGGGACAGGGTCGTGAACACTGAAGCTTTCTTT.

CDR3: CASSLSGGELFF. CDR3 coding DNA: TGTGCCAGCAGTTTATCGGGGGGGGAGCTGTTTTTT. The gene calls are TRBV28 and TRBJ2-2, with D maybe TRBD2 (5 bases). CDR3 size: 12 residues. Looked up from germline, CDR1 is MDHEN and CDR2 is SYDVKM. V lost 1 base, J lost 8 bases, and 5 bases lay in between.